This T cell receptor (beta chain) was sequenced for a study of long-term antiretroviral therapy in people with HIV. The study's findings and limits: HIV repertoires covered narrower CDR3 length ranges than controls did. Dominating the repertoire at all time points were the clones that expanded before ART.

The length of the CDR3 is 12 residues. Per germline, CDR1 LNHDA and CDR2 SQIVND (reference sequence). V lost 8 bases and J 6 bases, leaving 11 bases between the germline ends. A remark on this clone: The antigen remains unidentified.

The assay, immunoSEQ v3.0, was run at survey level. TCRdb's table, derived via immunoSEQ multiplex PCR, lists solely in-frame clones and lacks some. The sample lists about 48,000 clones; about 81% were seen once. The V and J genes are TRBV19 and TRBJ1-5; D is possibly TRBD1 (6 bases). The TCR originated in a woman aged 18-29 years with HIV. Specimen: unsorted PBMCs, collected 0.8 years after starting antiretroviral therapy. This chain's CDR3 is CASVQGSQPQHF. CDR3 coding DNA: TGTGCCAGTGTACAGGGTAGTCAGCCCCAGCATTTT.